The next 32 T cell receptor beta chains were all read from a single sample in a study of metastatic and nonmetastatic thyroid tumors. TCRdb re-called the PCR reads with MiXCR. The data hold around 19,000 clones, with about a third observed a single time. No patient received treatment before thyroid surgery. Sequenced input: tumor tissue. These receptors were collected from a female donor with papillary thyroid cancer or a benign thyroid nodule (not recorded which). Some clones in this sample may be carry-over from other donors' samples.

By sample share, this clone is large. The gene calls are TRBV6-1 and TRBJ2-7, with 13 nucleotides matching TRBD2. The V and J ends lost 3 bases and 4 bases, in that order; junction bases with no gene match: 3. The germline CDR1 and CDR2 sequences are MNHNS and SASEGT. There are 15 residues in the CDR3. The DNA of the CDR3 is TGTGCCAGCAGTGAGGGACTAGCGGGGAATTACGAGCAGTACTTC. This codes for CASSEGLAGNYEQYF.

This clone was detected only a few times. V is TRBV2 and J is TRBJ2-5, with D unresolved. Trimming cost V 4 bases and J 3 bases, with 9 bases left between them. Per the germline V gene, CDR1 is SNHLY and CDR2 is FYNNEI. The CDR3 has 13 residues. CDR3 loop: CASSGLAEETQYF. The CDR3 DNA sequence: TGTGCCAGCAGTGGACTGGCGGAAGAGACCCAGTACTTC.

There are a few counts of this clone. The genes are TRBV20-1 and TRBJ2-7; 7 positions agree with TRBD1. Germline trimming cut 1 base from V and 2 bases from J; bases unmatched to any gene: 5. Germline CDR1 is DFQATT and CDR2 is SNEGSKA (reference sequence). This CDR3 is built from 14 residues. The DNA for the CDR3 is TGCAGTGCTAGAGGTTCCGGGACAGCCTACGAGCAGTACTTC. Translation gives CSARGSGTAYEQYF.

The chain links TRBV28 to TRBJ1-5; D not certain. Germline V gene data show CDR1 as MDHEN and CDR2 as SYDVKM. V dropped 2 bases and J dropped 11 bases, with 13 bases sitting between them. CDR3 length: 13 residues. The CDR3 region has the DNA TGTGCCAGCAGTTTAATTACCGCTCGATCCCAGCATTTT. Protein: CASSLITARSQHF.

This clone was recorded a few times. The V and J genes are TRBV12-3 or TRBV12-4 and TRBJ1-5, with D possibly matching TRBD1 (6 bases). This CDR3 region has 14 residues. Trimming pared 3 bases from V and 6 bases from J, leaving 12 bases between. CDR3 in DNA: TGTGCCAGCAGTTTTGGGGGGCAGGGTCAGCCCCAGCATTTT. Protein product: CASSFGGQGQPQHF.

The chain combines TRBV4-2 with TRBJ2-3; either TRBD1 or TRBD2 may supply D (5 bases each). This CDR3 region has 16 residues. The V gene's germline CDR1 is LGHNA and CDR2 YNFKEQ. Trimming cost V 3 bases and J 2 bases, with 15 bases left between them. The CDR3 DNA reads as TGTGCCAGCAGCCACGCAGCCGGGACCGACACAGATACGCAGTATTTT. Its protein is CASSHAAGTDTDTQYF.

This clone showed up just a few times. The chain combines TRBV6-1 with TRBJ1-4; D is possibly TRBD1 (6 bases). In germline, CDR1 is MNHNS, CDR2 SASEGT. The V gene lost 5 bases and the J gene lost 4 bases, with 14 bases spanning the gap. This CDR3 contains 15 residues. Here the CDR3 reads CASSRQVQSNEKLFF. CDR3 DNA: TGTGCCAGCAGTAGACAGGTTCAGAGTAATGAAAAACTGTTTTTT.

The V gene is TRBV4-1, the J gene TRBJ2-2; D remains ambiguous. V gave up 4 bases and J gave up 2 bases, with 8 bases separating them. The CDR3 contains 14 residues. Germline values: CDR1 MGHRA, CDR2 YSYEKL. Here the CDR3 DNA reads TGCGCCAGCAGCCCAGACTTCAACACCGGGGAGCTGTTTTTT. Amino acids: CASSPDFNTGELFF.

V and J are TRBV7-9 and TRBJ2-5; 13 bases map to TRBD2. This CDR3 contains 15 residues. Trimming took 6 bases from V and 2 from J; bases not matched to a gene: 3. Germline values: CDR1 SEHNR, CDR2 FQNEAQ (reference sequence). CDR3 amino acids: CASSRLAGGQETQYF. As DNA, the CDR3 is TGTGCCAGCAGTCGACTAGCGGGGGGTCAAGAGACCCAGTACTTC.

The CDR3 nucleotides read TGTGCCAGCAGTGACGGGACTCAGTCCTACGAGCAGTACTTC. It yields the protein CASSDGTQSYEQYF. The chain is built from TRBV6-4 and TRBJ2-7; maybe TRBD2 (6 bases). Germline CDR1 is MRHNA and CDR2 is SNTAGT. The CDR3 sequence is 14 residues long. V was cut by 2 bases and J by 1 base, with 9 bases left in between.

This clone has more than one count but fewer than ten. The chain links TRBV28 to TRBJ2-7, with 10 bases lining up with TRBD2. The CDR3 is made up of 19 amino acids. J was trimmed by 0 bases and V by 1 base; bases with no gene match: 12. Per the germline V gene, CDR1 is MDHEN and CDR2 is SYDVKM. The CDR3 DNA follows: TGTGCCAGCAGTTTATTCTCTAAGACTAGCGGGCTCGACTCCTACGAGCAGTACTTC. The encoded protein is CASSLFSKTSGLDSYEQYF.

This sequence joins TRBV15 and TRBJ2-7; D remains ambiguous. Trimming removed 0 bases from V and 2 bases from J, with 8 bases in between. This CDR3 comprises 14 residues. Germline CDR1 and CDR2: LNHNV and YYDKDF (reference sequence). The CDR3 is CATSRDESPYEQYF. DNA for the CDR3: TGTGCCACCAGCAGAGACGAGAGTCCCTACGAGCAGTACTTC.

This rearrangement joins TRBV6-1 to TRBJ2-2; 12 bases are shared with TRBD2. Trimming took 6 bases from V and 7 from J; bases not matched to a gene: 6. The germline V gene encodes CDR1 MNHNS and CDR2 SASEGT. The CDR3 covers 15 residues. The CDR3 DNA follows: TGTGCCAGCAGGCTAGCGGGAGGGCAGAACGGGGAGCTGTTTTTT. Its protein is CASRLAGGQNGELFF.

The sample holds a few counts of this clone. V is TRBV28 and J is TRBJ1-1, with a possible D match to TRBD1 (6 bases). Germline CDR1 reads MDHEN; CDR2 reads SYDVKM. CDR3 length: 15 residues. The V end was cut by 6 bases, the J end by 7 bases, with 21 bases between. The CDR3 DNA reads TGTGCCAGCAGACAAATGACAGGCCGTCCATATGAAGCTTTCTTT. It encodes CASRQMTGRPYEAFF. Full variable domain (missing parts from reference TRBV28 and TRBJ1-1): DVKVTQSSRYLVKRTGEKVFLECVQDMDHENMFWYRQDPGLGLRLIYFSYDVKMKEKGDIPEGYSVSREKKERFSLILESASTNQTSMYLCASRQMTGRPYEAFFGQGTRLTVV.

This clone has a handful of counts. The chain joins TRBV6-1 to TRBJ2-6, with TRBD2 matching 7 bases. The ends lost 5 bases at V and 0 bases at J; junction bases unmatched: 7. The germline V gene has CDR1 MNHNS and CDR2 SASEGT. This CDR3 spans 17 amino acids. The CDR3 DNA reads TGTGCCAGCAGTCGATTAGCGGGTCGCTCTGGGGCCAACGTCCTGACTTTC. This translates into CASSRLAGRSGANVLTF.

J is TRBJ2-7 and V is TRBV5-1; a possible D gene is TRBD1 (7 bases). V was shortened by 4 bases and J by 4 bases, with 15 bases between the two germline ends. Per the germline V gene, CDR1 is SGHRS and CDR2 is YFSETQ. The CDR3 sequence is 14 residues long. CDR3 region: CASSADREVYEQYF. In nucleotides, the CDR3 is TGCGCCAGCAGCGCAGACAGGGAGGTATACGAGCAGTACTTC.

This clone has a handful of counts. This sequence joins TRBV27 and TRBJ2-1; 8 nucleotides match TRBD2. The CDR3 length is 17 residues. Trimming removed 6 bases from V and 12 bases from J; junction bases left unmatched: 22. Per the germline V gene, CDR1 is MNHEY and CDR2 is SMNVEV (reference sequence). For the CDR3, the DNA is TGTGCCAGCAGGCCTAGCGGGCTGCTCGATCCCAGGGGCGGGCAGTTCTTC. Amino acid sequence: CASRPSGLLDPRGGQFF.

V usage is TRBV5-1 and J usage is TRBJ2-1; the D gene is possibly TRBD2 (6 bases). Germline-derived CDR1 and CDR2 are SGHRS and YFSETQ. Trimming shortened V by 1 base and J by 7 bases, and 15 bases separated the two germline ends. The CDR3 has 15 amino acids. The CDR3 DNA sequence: TGCGCCAGCAGCTTGAGAAGTGTCGGGGGTAATGAGCAGTTCTTC. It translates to CASSLRSVGGNEQFF.

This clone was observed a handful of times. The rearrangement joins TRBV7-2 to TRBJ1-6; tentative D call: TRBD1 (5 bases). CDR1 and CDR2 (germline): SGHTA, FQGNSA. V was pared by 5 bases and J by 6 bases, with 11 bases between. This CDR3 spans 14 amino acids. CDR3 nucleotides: TGTGCCAGCAGCCCCGGGGCAGCTAATTCACCCCTCCACTTT. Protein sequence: CASSPGAANSPLHF.

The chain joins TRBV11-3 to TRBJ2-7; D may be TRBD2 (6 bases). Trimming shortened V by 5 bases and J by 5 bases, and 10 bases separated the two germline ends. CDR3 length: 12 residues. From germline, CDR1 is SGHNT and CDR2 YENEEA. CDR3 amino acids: CASSRGGNEQYF. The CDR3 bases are TGTGCCAGCAGCCGTGGGGGGAACGAGCAGTACTTC.

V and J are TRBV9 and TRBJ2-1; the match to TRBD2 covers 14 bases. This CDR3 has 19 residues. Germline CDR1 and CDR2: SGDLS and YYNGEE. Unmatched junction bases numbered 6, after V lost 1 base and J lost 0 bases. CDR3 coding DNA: TGTGCCAGCAGCGTATGGGGACTAGCGGGAGTGGGCTCCTACAATGAGCAGTTCTTC. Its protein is CASSVWGLAGVGSYNEQFF. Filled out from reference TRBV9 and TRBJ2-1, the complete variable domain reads DSGVTQTPKHLITATGQRVTLRCSPRSGDLSVYWYQQSLDQGLQFLIQYYNGEERAKGNILERFSAQQFPDLHSELNLSSLELGDSALYFCASSVWGLAGVGSYNEQFFGPGTRLTVL.

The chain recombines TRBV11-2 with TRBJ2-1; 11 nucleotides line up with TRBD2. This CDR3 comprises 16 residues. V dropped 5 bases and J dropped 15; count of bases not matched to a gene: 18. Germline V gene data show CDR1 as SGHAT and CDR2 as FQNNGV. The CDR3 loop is CASSPVPTSGSESSFF. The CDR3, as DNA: TGTGCCAGCAGCCCAGTCCCCACTAGCGGGAGTGAGTCTTCGTTCTTC.

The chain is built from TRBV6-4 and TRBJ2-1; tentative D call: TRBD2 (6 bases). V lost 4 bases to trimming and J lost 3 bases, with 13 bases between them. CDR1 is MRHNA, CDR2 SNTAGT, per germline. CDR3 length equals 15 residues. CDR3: CASSAERAYYNEQFF. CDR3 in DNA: TGTGCCAGCAGTGCGGAGCGGGCTTACTACAATGAGCAGTTCTTC.

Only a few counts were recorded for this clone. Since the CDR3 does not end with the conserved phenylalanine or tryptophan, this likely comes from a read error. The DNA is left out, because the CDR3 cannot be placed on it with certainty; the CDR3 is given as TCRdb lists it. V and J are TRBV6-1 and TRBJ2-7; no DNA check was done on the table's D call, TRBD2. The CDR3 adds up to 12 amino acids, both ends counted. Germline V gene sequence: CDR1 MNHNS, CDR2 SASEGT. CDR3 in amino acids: CASSGFFGWEDY.

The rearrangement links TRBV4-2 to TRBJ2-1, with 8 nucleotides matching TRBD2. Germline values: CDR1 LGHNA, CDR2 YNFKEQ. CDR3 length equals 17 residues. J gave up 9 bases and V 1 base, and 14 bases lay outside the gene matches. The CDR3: CASSQVSGGGGWGEQFF. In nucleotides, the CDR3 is TGTGCCAGCAGCCAAGTTTCAGGAGGCGGGGGGTGGGGTGAGCAGTTCTTC.

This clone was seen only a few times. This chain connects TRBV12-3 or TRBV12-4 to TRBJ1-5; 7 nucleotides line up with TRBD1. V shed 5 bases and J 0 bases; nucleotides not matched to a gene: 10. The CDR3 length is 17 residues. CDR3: CASSPRGGGPSNQPQHF. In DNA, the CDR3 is TGTGCCAGCAGTCCTCGGGGAGGGGGCCCTAGCAATCAGCCCCAGCATTTT.

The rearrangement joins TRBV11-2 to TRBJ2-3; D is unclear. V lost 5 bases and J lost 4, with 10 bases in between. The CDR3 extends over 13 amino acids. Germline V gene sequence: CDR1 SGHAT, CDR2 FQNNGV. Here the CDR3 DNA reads TGTGCCAGCAGCCAAATGATACCAGATACGCAGTATTTT. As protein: CASSQMIPDTQYF. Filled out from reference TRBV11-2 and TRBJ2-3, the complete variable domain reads EAGVAQSPRYKIIEKRQSVAFWCNPISGHATLYWYQQILGQGPKLLIQFQNNGVVDDSQLPKDRFSAERLKGVDSTLKIQPAKLEDSAVYLCASSQMIPDTQYFGPGTRLTVL.

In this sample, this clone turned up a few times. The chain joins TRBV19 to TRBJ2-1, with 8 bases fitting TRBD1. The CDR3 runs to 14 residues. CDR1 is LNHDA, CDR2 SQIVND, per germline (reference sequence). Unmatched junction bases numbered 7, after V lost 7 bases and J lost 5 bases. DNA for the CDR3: TGTGCCAGTACCTTGACAGGGGAAAACAATGAGCAGTTCTTC. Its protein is CASTLTGENNEQFF.

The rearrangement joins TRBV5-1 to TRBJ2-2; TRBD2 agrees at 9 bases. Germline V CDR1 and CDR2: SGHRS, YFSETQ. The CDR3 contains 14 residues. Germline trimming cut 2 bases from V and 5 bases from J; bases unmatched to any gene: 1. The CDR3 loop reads CASSFSGRTGELFF. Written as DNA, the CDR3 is TGCGCCAGCAGCTTCAGCGGGAGGACCGGGGAGCTGTTTTTT.

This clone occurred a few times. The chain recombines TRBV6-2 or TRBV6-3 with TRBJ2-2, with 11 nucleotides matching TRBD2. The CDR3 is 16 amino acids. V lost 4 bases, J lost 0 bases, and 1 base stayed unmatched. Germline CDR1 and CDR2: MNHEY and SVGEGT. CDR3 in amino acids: CASSFSGRANTGELFF. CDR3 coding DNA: TGTGCCAGCAGTTTTAGCGGGAGGGCGAACACCGGGGAGCTGTTTTTT.

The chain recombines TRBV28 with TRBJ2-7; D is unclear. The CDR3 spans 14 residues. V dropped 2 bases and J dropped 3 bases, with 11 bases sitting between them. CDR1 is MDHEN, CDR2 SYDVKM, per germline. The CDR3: CASSLLGASYEQYF. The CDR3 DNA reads TGTGCCAGCAGTTTACTAGGAGCGAGCTACGAGCAGTACTTC.

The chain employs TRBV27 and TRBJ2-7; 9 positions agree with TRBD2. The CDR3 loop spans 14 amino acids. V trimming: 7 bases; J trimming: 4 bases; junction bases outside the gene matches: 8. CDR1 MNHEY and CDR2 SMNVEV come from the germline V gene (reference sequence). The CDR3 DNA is TGTGCCAGCACGTCTGGTAGCGGGAGTTACGAGCAGTACTTC. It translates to CASTSGSGSYEQYF.